Below, one T cell receptor beta chain is given with its context. Antigen: not known. Sequencing used immunoSEQ multiplex PCR; TCRdb keeps in-frame clones, though not all of them. The data show around 83,000 clones, with about 91% seen just once and approximately 2.4% held by the top ten. People who had autoimmune disease history or systemic immunosuppression were excluded. This entry comes from a study of OX40 agonist ivuxolimab in advanced cancers. Findings and caveats of the study: On average, CD8+ T cells showed a greater number of expanded clones than CD4+.

The sequenced sample was CD4+ or CD8+ T cells sorted from blood, obtained in a trial of the OX40 agonist ivuxolimab. The TCR originated in an adult with an advanced solid tumor such as melanoma, head and neck, liver or kidney cancer.

The CDR3 DNA is TGTGCCAGTAGTATGTCCGGGACGCGGCAAGAGACCCAGTACTTC. Translation: CASSMSGTRQETQYF. The rearrangement joins TRBV19 to TRBJ2-5; the D gene could be TRBD1 or TRBD2 (5 bases each). V lost 3 bases to trimming and J lost 2 bases, with 13 bases between them. Germline CDR1 is LNHDA and CDR2 is SQIVND (reference sequence). CDR3 length: 15 amino acids. The full variable domain, its missing parts supplied by reference TRBV19 and TRBJ2-5, is DGGITQSPKYLFRKEGQNVTLSCEQNLNHDAMYWYRQDPGQGLRLIYYSQIVNDFQKGDIAEGYSVSREKKESFPLTVTSAQKNPTAFYLCASSMSGTRQETQYFGPGTRLLVL.